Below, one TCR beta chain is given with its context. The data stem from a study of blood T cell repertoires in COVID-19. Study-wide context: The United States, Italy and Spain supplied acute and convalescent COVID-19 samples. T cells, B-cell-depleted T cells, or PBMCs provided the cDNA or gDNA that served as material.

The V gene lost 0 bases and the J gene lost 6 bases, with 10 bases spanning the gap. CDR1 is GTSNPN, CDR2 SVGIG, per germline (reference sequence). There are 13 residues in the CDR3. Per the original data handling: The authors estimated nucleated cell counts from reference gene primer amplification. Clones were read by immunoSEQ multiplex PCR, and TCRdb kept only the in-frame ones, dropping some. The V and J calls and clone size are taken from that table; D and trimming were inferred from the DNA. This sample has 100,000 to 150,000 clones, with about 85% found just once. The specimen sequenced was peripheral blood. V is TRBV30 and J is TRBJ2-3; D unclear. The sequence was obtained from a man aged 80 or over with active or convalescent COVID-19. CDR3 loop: CAWSVLIWDTQYF. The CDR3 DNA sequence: TGTGCCTGGAGTGTACTTATATGGGATACGCAGTATTTT.